This T cell receptor beta chain was observed in a study of T cells in Graves' hyperthyroidism and ophthalmopathy. Regions amplified from RNA transcripts were the TCR beta CDR3 regions. TCR CDR3 regions were first amplified by RT-PCR with HTBI primers. TCRdb re-called the multiplex PCR reads through MiXCR, storing one row per CDR3 protein. The sample includes 600,000 to 800,000 distinct CDR3 sequences, roughly a third of them seen just once. Per germline, CDR1 SEHNR and CDR2 FQNEAQ (reference sequence). The CDR3 has 13 amino acids. The sequence derives from a woman in her forties with Graves' hyperthyroidism. The rearrangement joins TRBV7-9 to TRBJ2-1, with a tentative D call TRBD2 (6 bases). The DNA matches TRBJ2-7 better at its end, which makes the J call doubtful. Sequencing input: blood. The CDR3 sequence: CASSPGLYNEQYF. CDR3 in DNA: TGTGCCAGCAGCCCGGGACTCTACAATGAGCAGTACTTC.